The source of this TCR beta chain is a study of a mutant IDH1 vaccine in newly diagnosed glioma. Looking at the study overall: Beginning 4-6 weeks after radiotherapy alone, or with temozolomide cycles, vaccination took place. Findings of the study overall: No link was apparently found between pseudoprogression and changes in top peripheral T cell clonotypes.

With regard to this clone: The target antigen is unknown.

Time point meaning: week 47, end of study. A single vaccine dose contained 300 ug of mutant IDH1 20-mer peptide, and topical imiquimod was used with it. Astrocytomas found in donors were new, WHO grade 3 or 4, IDH1-mutant and ATRX-lost. Trimming took 4 bases from V and 0 from J, leaving 13 bases between them. From germline, CDR1 is SGDLS and CDR2 YYNGEE. This CDR3 comprises 15 residues. Generated by immunoSEQ multiplex PCR, the TCRdb table keeps only in-frame clones and is missing some. The sample has tens of thousands of clones, 65% to 85% seen once. The source is a man aged 35-49 years with glioma. This chain connects TRBV9 to TRBJ1-1, with D possibly TRBD1 on 6 matching bases. The sequencing here drew on PBMCs, taken from a glioma patient whose treatment included an IDH1 peptide vaccine. CDR3 in amino acids: CASSILDSLNTEAFF. The CDR3 region has the DNA TGTGCCAGCAGCATCTTGGACAGCTTGAACACTGAAGCTTTCTTT.